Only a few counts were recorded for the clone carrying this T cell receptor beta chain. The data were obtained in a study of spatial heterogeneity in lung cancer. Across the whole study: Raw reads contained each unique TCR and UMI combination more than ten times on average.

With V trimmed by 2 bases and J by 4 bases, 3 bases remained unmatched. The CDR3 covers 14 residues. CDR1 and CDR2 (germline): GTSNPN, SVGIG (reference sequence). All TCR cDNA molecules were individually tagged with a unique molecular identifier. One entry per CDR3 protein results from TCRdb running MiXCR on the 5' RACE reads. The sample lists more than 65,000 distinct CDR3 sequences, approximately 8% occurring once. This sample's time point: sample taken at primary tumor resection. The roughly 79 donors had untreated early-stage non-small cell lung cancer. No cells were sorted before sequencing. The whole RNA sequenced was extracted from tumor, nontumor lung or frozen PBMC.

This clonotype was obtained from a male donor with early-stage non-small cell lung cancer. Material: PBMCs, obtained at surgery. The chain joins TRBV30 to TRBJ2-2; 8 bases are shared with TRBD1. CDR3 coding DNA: TGTGCCTGGAGTAGGACAGGGAGCACCGGGGAGCTGTTTTTT. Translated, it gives CAWSRTGSTGELFF.